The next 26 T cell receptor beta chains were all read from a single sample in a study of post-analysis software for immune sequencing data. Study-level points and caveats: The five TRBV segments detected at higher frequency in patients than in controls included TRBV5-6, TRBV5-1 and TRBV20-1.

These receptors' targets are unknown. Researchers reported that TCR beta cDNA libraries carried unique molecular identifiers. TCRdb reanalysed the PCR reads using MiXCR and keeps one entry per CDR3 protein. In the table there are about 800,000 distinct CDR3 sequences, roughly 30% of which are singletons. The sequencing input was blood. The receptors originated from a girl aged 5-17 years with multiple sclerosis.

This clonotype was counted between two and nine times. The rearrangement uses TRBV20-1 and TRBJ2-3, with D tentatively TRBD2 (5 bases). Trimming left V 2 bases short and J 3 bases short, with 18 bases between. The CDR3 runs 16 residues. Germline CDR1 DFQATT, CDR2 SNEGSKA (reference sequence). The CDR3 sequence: CSARIRGQAKTDTQYF. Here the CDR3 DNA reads TGCAGTGCTAGAATAAGAGGGCAAGCGAAAACAGATACGCAGTATTTT.

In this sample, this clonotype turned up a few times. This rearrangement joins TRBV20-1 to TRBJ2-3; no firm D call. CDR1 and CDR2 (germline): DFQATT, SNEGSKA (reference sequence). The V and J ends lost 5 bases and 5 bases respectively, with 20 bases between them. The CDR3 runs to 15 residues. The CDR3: CSACQLGRRGDTQYF. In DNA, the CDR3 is TGCAGTGCTTGCCAGCTCGGACGCCGCGGAGATACGCAGTATTTT.

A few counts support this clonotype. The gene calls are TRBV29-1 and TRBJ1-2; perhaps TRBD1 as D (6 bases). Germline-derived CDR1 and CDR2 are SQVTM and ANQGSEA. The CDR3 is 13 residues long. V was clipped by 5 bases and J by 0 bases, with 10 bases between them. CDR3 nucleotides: TGCAGCGTTCGGACAGCCTCTAACTATGGCTACACCTTC. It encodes CSVRTASNYGYTF.

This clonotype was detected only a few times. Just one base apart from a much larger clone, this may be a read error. CDR3: CSADRDRETQCF. CDR3 nucleotide sequence: TGCAGTGCCGATAGGGACCGGGAGACCCAGTGCTTC. The V and J genes are TRBV20-1 and TRBJ2-5, with a possible D match to TRBD2 (6 bases). This CDR3 comprises 12 residues. Germline CDR1 reads DFQATT; CDR2 reads SNEGSKA (reference sequence).

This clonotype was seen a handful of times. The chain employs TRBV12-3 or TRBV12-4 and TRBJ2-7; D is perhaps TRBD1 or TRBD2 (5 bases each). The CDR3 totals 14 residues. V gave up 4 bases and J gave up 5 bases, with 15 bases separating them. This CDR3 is CASSSGPNPHEQYF. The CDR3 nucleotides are TGTGCCAGCAGTTCGGGGCCGAACCCCCACGAGCAGTACTTC.

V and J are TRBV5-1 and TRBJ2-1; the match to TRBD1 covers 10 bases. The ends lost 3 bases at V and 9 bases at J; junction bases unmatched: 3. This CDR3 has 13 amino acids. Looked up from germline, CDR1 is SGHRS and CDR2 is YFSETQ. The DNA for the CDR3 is TGCGCCAGCAGCTGGACAGGGGGAAGTGAGCAGTTCTTC. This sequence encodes CASSWTGGSEQFF.

CDR3 residues: CASTYAAPSVGEQYF. CDR3 DNA: TGTGCCAGCACCTACGCAGCGCCCTCGGTGGGCGAGCAGTACTTC. The J gene is TRBJ2-7, the V gene TRBV5-5; D is unclear. This CDR3 is 15 amino acids long. V was pared by 6 bases and J by 6 bases, with 22 bases between. From germline, CDR1 is SGHKS and CDR2 YYEKEE (reference sequence).

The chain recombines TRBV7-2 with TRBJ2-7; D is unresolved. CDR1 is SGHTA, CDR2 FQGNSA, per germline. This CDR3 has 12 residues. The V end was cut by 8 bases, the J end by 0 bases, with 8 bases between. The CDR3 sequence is CASAPSSYEQYF. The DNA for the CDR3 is TGTGCCAGCGCGCCCAGCTCCTACGAGCAGTACTTC.

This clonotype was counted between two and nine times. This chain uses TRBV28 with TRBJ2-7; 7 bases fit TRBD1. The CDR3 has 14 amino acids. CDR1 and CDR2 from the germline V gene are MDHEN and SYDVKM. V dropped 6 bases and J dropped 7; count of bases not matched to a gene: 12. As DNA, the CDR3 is TGTGCCAGCAGCATGAACAGGGGCTCGAGGGAGCAGTACTTC. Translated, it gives CASSMNRGSREQYF.

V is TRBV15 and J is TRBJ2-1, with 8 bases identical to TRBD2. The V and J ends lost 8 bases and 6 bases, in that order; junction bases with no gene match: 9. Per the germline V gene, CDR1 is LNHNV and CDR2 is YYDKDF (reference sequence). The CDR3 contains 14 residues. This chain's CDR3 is CATGAGGTTNEQFF. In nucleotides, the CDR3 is TGTGCCACCGGGGCGGGGGGTACAACCAATGAGCAGTTCTTC.

CDR3 residues: CASSYDGTGLYEQYF. The CDR3 DNA follows: TGTGCCAGCAGTTACGACGGGACAGGGCTGTACGAGCAGTACTTC. V is TRBV6-2 or TRBV6-3 and J is TRBJ2-7, with TRBD1 matching 9 bases. The CDR3 extends over 15 amino acids. The junction had 6 bases not matched to a gene; V was cut back by 2 bases and J by 4 bases. Germline V gene data show CDR1 as MNHEY and CDR2 as SVGEGT.

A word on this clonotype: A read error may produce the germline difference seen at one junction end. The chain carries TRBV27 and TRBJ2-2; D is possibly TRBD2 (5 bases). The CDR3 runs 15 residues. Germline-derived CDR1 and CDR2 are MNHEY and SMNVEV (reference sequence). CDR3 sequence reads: CASSLFLSNTGELCF. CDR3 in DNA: TGTGCCAGCAGTTTGTTTCTATCGAACACCGGGGAGCTGTGTTTT.

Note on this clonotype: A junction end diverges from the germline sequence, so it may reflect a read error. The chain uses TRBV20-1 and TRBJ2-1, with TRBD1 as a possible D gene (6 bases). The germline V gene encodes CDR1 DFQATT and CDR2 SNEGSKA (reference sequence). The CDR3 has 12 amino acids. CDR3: CSASKRDNERFF. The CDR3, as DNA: TGCAGTGCTAGTAAACGGGACAATGAGCGGTTCTTC.

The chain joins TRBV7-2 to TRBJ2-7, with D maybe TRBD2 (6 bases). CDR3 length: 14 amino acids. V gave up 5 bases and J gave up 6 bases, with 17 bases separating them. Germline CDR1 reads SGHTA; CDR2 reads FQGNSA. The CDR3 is CASSRDSPLAEQYF. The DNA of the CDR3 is TGTGCCAGCAGCCGGGACTCGCCTCTAGCCGAGCAGTACTTC.

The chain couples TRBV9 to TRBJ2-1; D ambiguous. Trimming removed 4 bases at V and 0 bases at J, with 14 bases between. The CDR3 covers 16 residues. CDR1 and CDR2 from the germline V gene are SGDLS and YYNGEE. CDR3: CASSPRSGRSYNEQFF. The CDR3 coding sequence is TGTGCCAGCAGCCCCCGGTCGGGCCGCTCCTACAATGAGCAGTTCTTC.

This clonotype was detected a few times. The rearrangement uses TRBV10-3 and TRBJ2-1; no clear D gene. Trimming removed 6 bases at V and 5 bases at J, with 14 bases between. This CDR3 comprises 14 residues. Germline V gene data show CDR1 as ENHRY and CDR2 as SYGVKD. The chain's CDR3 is CAIRDLDPNNEQFF. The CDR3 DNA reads TGTGCCATCAGGGACCTAGATCCAAACAATGAGCAGTTCTTC.

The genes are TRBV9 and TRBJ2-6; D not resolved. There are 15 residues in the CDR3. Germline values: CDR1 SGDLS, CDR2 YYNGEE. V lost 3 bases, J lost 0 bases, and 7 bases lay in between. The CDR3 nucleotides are TGTGCCAGCAGCGCCGAGAGCTCTGGGGCCAACGTCCTGACTTTC. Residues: CASSAESSGANVLTF.

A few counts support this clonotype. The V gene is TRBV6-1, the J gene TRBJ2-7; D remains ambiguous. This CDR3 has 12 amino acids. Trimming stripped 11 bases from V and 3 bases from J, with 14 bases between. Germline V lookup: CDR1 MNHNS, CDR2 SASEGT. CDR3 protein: CASGTSLYEQYF. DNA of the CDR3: TGTGCCTCCGGCACATCCCTCTACGAGCAGTACTTC.

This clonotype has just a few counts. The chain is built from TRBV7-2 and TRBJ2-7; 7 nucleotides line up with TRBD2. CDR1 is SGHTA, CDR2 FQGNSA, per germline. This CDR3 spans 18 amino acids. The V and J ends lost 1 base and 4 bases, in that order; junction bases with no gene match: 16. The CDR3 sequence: CASSLEGRGPTGGYEQYF. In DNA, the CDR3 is TGTGCCAGCAGCTTAGAGGGCAGAGGGCCAACCGGGGGGTACGAGCAGTACTTC.

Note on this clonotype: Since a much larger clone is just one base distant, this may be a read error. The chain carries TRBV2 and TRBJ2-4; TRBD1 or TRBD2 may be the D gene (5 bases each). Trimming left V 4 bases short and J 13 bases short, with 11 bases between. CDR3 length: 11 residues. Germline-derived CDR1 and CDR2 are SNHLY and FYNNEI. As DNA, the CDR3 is TGTGCCAGCAGTGCAGGGAGTGAGCAGTACTTC. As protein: CASSAGSEQYF.

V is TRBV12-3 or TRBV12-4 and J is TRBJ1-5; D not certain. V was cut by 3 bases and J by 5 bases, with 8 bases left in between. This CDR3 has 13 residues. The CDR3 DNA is TGTGCCAGCAGTTTGGCCAGGTATCAGCCCCAGCATTTT. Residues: CASSLARYQPQHF.

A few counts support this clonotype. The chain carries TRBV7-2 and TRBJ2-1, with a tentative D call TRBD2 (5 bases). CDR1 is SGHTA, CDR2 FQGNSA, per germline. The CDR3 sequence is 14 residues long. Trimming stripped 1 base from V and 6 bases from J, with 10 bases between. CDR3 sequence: CASSLEGGANEQFF. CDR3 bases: TGTGCCAGCAGCTTAGAAGGAGGCGCCAATGAGCAGTTCTTC.

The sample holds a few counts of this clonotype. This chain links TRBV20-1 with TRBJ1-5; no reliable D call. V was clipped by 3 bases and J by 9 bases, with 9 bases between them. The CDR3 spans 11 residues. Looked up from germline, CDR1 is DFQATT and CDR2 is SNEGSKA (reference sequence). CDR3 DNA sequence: TGCAGTGCTAGGGGCTTTGGGCCCCAGCATTTT. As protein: CSARGFGPQHF.

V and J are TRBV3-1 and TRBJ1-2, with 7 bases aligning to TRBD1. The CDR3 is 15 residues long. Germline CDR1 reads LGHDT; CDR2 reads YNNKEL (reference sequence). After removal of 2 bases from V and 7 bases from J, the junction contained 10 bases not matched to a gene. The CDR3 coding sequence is TGTGCCAGCAGCCAACCGGACAGGCCTGGGGGTGGCTACACCTTC. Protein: CASSQPDRPGGGYTF.

The DNA of the CDR3 is TGTGCCAGCAGCTCTACACTGACCGGGGAGCTGTTTTTT. It translates to CASSSTLTGELFF. The chain joins TRBV5-4 to TRBJ2-2; no clear D gene. Trimming shortened V by 3 bases and J by 5 bases, and 8 bases separated the two germline ends. This CDR3 region has 13 residues. Looked up from germline, CDR1 is SGHNT and CDR2 is YYREEE (reference sequence). The entire variable domain, with the rest obtained from reference TRBV5-4 and TRBJ2-2, is as follows: ETGVTQSPTHLIKTRGQQVTLRCSSQSGHNTVSWYQQALGQGPQFIFQYYREEENGRGNFPPRFSGLQFPNYSSELNVNALELDDSALYLCASSSTLTGELFFGEGSRLTVL.

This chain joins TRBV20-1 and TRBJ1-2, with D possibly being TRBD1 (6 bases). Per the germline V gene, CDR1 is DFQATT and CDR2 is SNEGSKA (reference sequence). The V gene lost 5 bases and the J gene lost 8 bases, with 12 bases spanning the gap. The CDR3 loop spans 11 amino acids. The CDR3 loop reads CSAPGTIGYTF. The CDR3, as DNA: TGCAGTGCTCCCGGGACAATCGGCTACACCTTC.